This T cell receptor (beta chain) was identified in a study of T cells in localized non-small cell lung cancer. This clone was detected once. The CDR3 is 13 residues long. Per the germline V gene, CDR1 is SNHLY and CDR2 is FYNNEI. The V end lost 4 bases, the J end lost 8 bases, and 14 bases lay between the germline ends. Profiled with immunoSEQ multiplex PCR; TCRdb holds only in-frame clones, not every one. The sample yields tens of thousands of clones, over 70% seen once. This sample comprised peripheral blood, obtained before any cancer treatment. The receptor comes from a woman aged 40-69 years with stage I lung adenocarcinoma. The gene calls are TRBV2 and TRBJ1-1; D not resolved. The CDR3 sequence is CASSVSEGREAFF. As DNA, the CDR3 is TGTGCCAGCAGTGTTAGTGAGGGCCGGGAAGCTTTCTTT.